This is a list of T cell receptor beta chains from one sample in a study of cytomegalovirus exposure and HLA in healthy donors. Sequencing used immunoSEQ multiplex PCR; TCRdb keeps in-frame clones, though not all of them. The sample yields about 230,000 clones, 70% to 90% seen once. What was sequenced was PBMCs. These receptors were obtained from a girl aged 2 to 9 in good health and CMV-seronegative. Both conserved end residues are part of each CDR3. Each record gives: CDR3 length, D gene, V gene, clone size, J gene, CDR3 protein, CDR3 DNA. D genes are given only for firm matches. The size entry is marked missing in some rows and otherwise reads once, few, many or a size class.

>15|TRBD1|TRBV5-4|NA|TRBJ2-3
CASSLDRGSTDTQYF
TGTGCCAGCAGCTTAGACAGGGGTAGCACAGATACGCAGTATTTT
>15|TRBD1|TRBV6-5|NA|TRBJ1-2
CASSRSGTGSRGYTF
TGTGCCAGCAGTAGGTCCGGGACAGGGTCCCGTGGCTACACCTTC
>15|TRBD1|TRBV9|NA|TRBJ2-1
CASSVGGQGGNEQFF
TGTGCCAGCAGCGTAGGGGGACAGGGTGGCAATGAGCAGTTCTTC
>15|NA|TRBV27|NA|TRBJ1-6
CASRRRGTTDSPLHF
TGTGCCAGCAGAAGACGGGGAACTACTGATTCACCCCTCCACTTT
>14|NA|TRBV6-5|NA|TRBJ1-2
CASSLVAGNYGYTF
TGTGCCAGCAGCCTGGTTGCCGGGAACTATGGCTACACCTTC
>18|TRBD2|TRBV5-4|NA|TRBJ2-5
CASSSREGPPYGWETQYF
TGTGCCAGCAGCTCGCGGGAGGGCCCCCCCTATGGGTGGGAGACCCAGTACTTC
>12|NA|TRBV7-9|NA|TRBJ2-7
CASSFSSYEQYF
TGTGCCAGCAGCTTTAGCTCCTACGAGCAGTACTTC
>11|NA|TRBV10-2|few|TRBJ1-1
CASSPGREAFF
TGCGCCAGCAGTCCGGGACGGGAGGCTTTCTTT
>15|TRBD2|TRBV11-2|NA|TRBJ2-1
CASSLAGLAVNEQFF
TGTGCCAGCAGCTTAGCGGGACTAGCGGTCAATGAGCAGTTCTTC
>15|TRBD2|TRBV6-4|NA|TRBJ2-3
CASSSTSGTTDTQYF
TGTGCCAGCAGCTCGACTAGCGGGACGACAGATACGCAGTATTTT
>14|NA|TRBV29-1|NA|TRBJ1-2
CSVCPGLHNYGYTF
TGCAGCGTGTGCCCTGGACTGCATAACTATGGCTACACCTTC
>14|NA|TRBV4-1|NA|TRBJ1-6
CASSQDSIDSPLHF
TGCGCCAGCAGCCAAGATTCGATAGATTCACCCCTCCACTTT
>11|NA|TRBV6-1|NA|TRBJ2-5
CASNPGRPQYF
TGTGCCAGCAACCCGGGGAGACCCCAGTACTTC
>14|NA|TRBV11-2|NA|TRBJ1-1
CASSLGQRRTEAFF
TGTGCCAGCAGCTTAGGGCAGCGGAGGACTGAAGCTTTCTTT
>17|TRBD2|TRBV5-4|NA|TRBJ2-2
CASSLDYGGGAAGELFF
TGTGCCAGCAGCTTGGATTACGGCGGGGGGGCCGCCGGGGAGCTGTTTTTT
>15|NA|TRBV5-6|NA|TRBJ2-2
CASSYGGGKSGELFF
TGTGCCAGCAGCTACGGAGGAGGAAAGTCTGGGGAGCTGTTTTTT
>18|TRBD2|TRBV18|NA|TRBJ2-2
CASSSKSTSGANTGELFF
TGTGCCAGCTCGTCCAAATCCACTAGCGGAGCGAACACCGGGGAGCTGTTTTTT
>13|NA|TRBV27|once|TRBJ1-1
CASSPRQNTEAFF
TGTGCCAGCAGTCCTCGACAGAACACTGAAGCTTTCTTT
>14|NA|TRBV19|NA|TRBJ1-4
CASTARATNEKLFF
TGTGCCAGTACCGCCAGGGCAACTAATGAAAAACTGTTTTTT
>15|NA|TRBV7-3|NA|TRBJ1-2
CASSQRAGWVYGYTF
TGTGCCAGCAGCCAGCGGGCGGGGTGGGTCTATGGCTACACCTTC